Shown below are 30 T cell receptor beta chains from a single sample sequenced in a study of Ad26.COV2.S vaccination and SARS-CoV-2 variants. Described treatment: around 19 received Ad26.COV2.S at low or high dose, single or two shots; 5 received placebo; per-sample allocation not given. Samples came from day 63 after the first vaccine or placebo injection. Assay used: immunoSEQ multiplex PCR; TCRdb lists only in-frame clones, some missing. The sample records hundreds of thousands of clones, around 90% being singletons. Specimen: peripheral blood, collected in a trial of Ad26.COV2.S vaccine versus placebo. The receptors come from a person aged 18-60 years who received the Ad26.COV2.S COVID-19 vaccine or a placebo.

This rearrangement joins TRBV11-3 to TRBJ2-1; tentative D call: TRBD2 (6 bases). CDR1 and CDR2 from the germline V gene are SGHNT and YENEEA. V was shortened by 3 bases and J by 7 bases, with 28 bases between the two germline ends. The CDR3 totals 19 residues. The CDR3 reads CASSLGHWGEERPRNEQFF. The DNA of the CDR3 is TGTGCCAGCAGCTTGGGCCACTGGGGGGAGGAGCGACCCAGAAATGAGCAGTTCTTC.

CDR3 loop: CASSRGEVRSHEQFF. CDR3 nucleotides: TGTGCCAGCAGTAGGGGAGAGGTGCGGTCGCATGAGCAGTTCTTC. The J gene is TRBJ2-1, the V gene TRBV6-5, with D tentatively TRBD1 or TRBD2 (5 bases each). Trimming cost V 5 bases and J 8 bases, with 19 bases left between them. Germline V gene data show CDR1 as MNHEY and CDR2 as SVGAGI. The CDR3 is 15 amino acids.

J is TRBJ1-5 and V is TRBV30; no definite D call. The ends were cut back, 2 bases at V and 3 bases at J, with 14 bases in the middle. The CDR3 is 15 residues long. Germline lookup yields CDR1 GTSNPN and CDR2 SVGIG (reference sequence). Written as DNA, the CDR3 is TGTGCCTGGAGTTCAATCGAGGGTAACAATCAGCCCCAGCATTTT. Amino acids: CAWSSIEGNNQPQHF. The whole variable domain, remainder taken from reference TRBV30 and TRBJ1-5, is SQTIHQWPATLVQPVGSPLSLECTVEGTSNPNLYWYRQAAGRGLQLLFYSVGIGQISSEVPQNLSASRPQDRQFILSSKKLLLSDSGFYLCAWSSIEGNNQPQHFGDGTRLSIL.

This chain connects TRBV2 to TRBJ2-5; TRBD1 might be the D (6 bases). V lost 7 bases and J 2 bases, leaving 14 bases between the germline ends. This CDR3 is 14 amino acids long. Germline V lookup: CDR1 SNHLY, CDR2 FYNNEI. As DNA, the CDR3 is TGTGCCAGCAAGGGACAACTAATACAAGAGACCCAGTACTTC. Protein: CASKGQLIQETQYF.

V and J are TRBV5-4 and TRBJ1-3; D not resolved. V was pared by 0 bases and J by 6 bases, with 10 bases between. Germline V gene lookup returns CDR1 SGHNT and CDR2 YYREEE (reference sequence). The CDR3 length is 14 residues. The CDR3 is CASSLEGRVNTIYF. CDR3 bases: TGTGCCAGCAGCTTGGAAGGGAGGGTAAACACCATATATTTT.

The chain uses TRBV5-4 and TRBJ1-2, with 7 bases lining up with TRBD1. Germline V gene lookup returns CDR1 SGHNT and CDR2 YYREEE (reference sequence). The trim removed 4 bases at V and 7 bases at J, leaving 10 bases unmatched. The CDR3 has 14 amino acids. The chain's CDR3 is CASSLDRQPGGYTF. The DNA of the CDR3 is TGTGCCAGCAGCCTGGACAGGCAGCCAGGTGGCTACACCTTC.

The chain has TRBV5-1 and TRBJ2-1, with TRBD2 matching over 7 bases. V was clipped by 4 bases and J by 3 bases; unmatched bases: 10. This CDR3 has 16 residues. Germline V gene lookup returns CDR1 SGHRS and CDR2 YFSETQ. The CDR3 nucleotides read TGCGCCAGCAGCCCCTCGGGCGGGAGATACTACAATGAGCAGTTCTTC. This sequence encodes CASSPSGGRYYNEQFF.

This clone was recorded a few times. The V gene is TRBV4-2, the J gene TRBJ1-3, with D unresolved. Trimming removed 2 bases from V and 0 bases from J, with 8 bases in between. This CDR3 region has 15 residues. From germline, CDR1 is LGHNA and CDR2 YNFKEQ. CDR3 sequence reads: CASSQTVSSGNTIYF. The CDR3 DNA reads as TGTGCCAGCAGCCAAACCGTGAGCTCTGGAAACACCATATATTTT.

The V gene is TRBV9, the J gene TRBJ2-1, with 8 bases that match TRBD2. V shed 0 bases and J 7 bases; nucleotides not matched to a gene: 9. This CDR3 contains 16 residues. From germline, CDR1 is SGDLS and CDR2 YYNGEE. CDR3 bases: TGTGCCAGCAGCGTAGGGAGCGGGAGCGGTCGAAATGAGCAGTTCTTC. Translated, it gives CASSVGSGSGRNEQFF.

The genes are TRBV14 and TRBJ1-1; D is ambiguous. Trimming cost V 2 bases and J 3 bases, with 7 bases left between them. Per germline, CDR1 SGHDN and CDR2 FVKESK. The CDR3 is 13 residues long. In nucleotides, the CDR3 is TGTGCCAGCAGCCAATTTTTGGACACTGAAGCTTTCTTT. It encodes CASSQFLDTEAFF.

This clone was counted once. The chain employs TRBV19 and TRBJ2-1; 9 bases agree with TRBD1. The CDR3 extends over 14 amino acids. The J segment lost 2 bases and the V segment lost 7 bases, leaving 3 bases of the junction unmatched. CDR1 LNHDA and CDR2 SQIVND come from the germline V gene (reference sequence). CDR3 residues: CASMGTGPYNEQFF. CDR3 nucleotides: TGTGCCAGTATGGGGACAGGGCCCTACAATGAGCAGTTCTTC. Variable domain in full (rest from reference TRBV19 and TRBJ2-1): DGGITQSPKYLFRKEGQNVTLSCEQNLNHDAMYWYRQDPGQGLRLIYYSQIVNDFQKGDIAEGYSVSREKKESFPLTVTSAQKNPTAFYLCASMGTGPYNEQFFGPGTRLTVL.

This clone was detected once. The chain carries TRBV5-1 and TRBJ1-6; D is ambiguous. The V gene lost 4 bases and the J gene lost 9 bases, with 14 bases spanning the gap. The CDR3 is made up of 14 amino acids. Germline CDR1 is SGHRS and CDR2 is YFSETQ. The CDR3 region is CASSPASMSSPLHF. The DNA for the CDR3 is TGCGCCAGCAGCCCGGCCTCCATGAGTTCACCCCTCCACTTT.

The chain is built from TRBV4-3 and TRBJ2-2; D unclear. Germline V gene data show CDR1 as LGHNA and CDR2 as YSLEER. V lost 1 base and J lost 8, with 23 bases in between. The CDR3 totals 18 residues. The CDR3 DNA follows: TGCGCCAGCAGCCAAGCCCCCGATCGGATAGGTGGCACGGGGGAGCTGTTTTTT. This encodes CASSQAPDRIGGTGELFF.

The V and J genes are TRBV29-1 and TRBJ2-1; D gene unclear. The CDR3 is 12 amino acids. V lost 5 bases and J 5 bases, leaving 10 bases between the germline ends. From germline, CDR1 is SQVTM and CDR2 ANQGSEA. The CDR3 nucleotides read TGCAGCGTTTTAGAAGTAGACAATGAGCAGTTCTTC. It yields the protein CSVLEVDNEQFF.

The gene calls are TRBV5-1 and TRBJ2-7; 10 bases fit TRBD2. CDR3 length: 13 amino acids. The V and J ends lost 2 bases and 7 bases, in that order; junction bases with no gene match: 3. Germline lookup yields CDR1 SGHRS and CDR2 YFSETQ. This CDR3 reads CASSFLAGAEQYF. The CDR3 coding sequence is TGCGCCAGCAGCTTCCTAGCGGGAGCGGAGCAGTACTTC.

The V gene is TRBV29-1, the J gene TRBJ1-2; a weak D match, TRBD1 (6 bases). CDR3 size: 15 residues. Between the trimmed V and J ends, which lost 1 base and 3 bases, there was a span of 15 bases. Germline assignment: CDR1 SQVTM and CDR2 ANQGSEA. CDR3 coding DNA: TGCAGCGTTGAAGGATGGACAGACGACGACTATGGCTACACCTTC. Residues: CSVEGWTDDDYGYTF.

The V and J genes are TRBV15 and TRBJ2-5; 8 positions agree with TRBD2. The CDR3 is 20 residues long. CDR1 and CDR2 from the germline V gene are LNHNV and YYDKDF (reference sequence). The junction had 19 bases not matched to a gene; V was cut back by 0 bases and J by 4 bases. The CDR3 region has the DNA TGTGCCACCAGCAGAGATCGGGGAGTAGCGGGGTCATCGGGTGGAGAGACCCAGTACTTC. Protein: CATSRDRGVAGSSGGETQYF.

The chain carries TRBV6-5 and TRBJ2-1; TRBD1 matches at 7 bases. CDR1 and CDR2 (germline): MNHEY, SVGAGI. The V and J ends lost 6 bases and 3 bases, in that order; junction bases with no gene match: 8. CDR3 length: 15 amino acids. CDR3 in amino acids: CASSPRGPLYNEQFF. The CDR3 bases are TGTGCCAGCAGCCCAAGGGGGCCCCTCTACAATGAGCAGTTCTTC.

V usage is TRBV29-1 and J usage is TRBJ2-7; TRBD1 matches at 7 bases. J gave up 0 bases and V 5 bases, and 7 bases lay outside the gene matches. Germline loops: CDR1 SQVTM, CDR2 ANQGSEA. The CDR3 sequence is 14 residues long. DNA of the CDR3: TGCAGCGTTACCCCCGACAGGGACTCCTACGAGCAGTACTTC. This codes for CSVTPDRDSYEQYF.

This clone was seen a single time. The chain uses TRBV4-1 and TRBJ1-1; the D gene is possibly TRBD1 (6 bases). CDR3 length: 15 amino acids. V lost 1 base to trimming and J lost 10 bases, with 19 bases between them. CDR1 and CDR2 (germline): MGHRA, YSYEKL. The CDR3 loop is CASSQVGGPSLVAFF. Written as DNA, the CDR3 is TGCGCCAGCAGCCAAGTAGGGGGGCCCTCCCTCGTAGCTTTCTTT.

This clone was counted once. This chain links TRBV4-3 with TRBJ2-1; D possibly corresponds to TRBD2 (6 bases). Germline loops: CDR1 LGHNA, CDR2 YSLEER. This CDR3 has 15 residues. Trimming took 3 bases from V and 3 from J, leaving 12 bases between them. The CDR3 DNA sequence: TGCGCCAGCAGCCACGCGGGAACAGACTACAATGAGCAGTTCTTC. This gives the protein CASSHAGTDYNEQFF.

This chain uses TRBV19 with TRBJ2-7; D possibly uses TRBD1 or TRBD2 (5 bases each). Germline loops: CDR1 LNHDA, CDR2 SQIVND (reference sequence). This CDR3 has 14 amino acids. Trimming took off 5 bases at V and 7 bases at J, with 18 bases between the two ends. CDR3 coding DNA: TGTGCCAGTAGTTCCTCGGGGCCGTCTTGGGAGCAGTACTTC. It specifies CASSSSGPSWEQYF.

This clone appeared a few times. The chain combines TRBV23-1 with TRBJ2-7, with D perhaps matching TRBD2 (5 bases). TRBV23-1 is an ORF, with its function uncertain. The V end was cut by 4 bases, the J end by 12 bases, with 16 bases between. CDR3 length equals 12 residues. Written as DNA, the CDR3 is TGCGCCAGCAGTCTCACCACGAGGGTTCGGTACTTC. Translating it yields CASSLTTRVRYF.

V usage is TRBV5-1 and J usage is TRBJ2-1; 12 bases fit TRBD2. V was clipped by 2 bases and J by 7 bases; unmatched bases: 7. CDR1 and CDR2 from the germline V gene are SGHRS and YFSETQ. The CDR3 length is 16 residues. The CDR3 DNA is TGCGCCAGCAGCTTTCGCCTAGCGGGAGGGTCGAATGAGCAGTTCTTC. It specifies CASSFRLAGGSNEQFF.

The V gene is TRBV19, the J gene TRBJ2-7, with 7 bases fitting TRBD1. The CDR3 totals 11 residues. Germline values: CDR1 LNHDA, CDR2 SQIVND (reference sequence). V shed 7 bases and J 12 bases; nucleotides not matched to a gene: 9. This CDR3 is CASTQGDVAYF. The CDR3 region has the DNA TGTGCCAGTACCCAGGGGGACGTGGCGTACTTC.

The chain recombines TRBV27 with TRBJ2-7; no reliable D call. The germline CDR1 and CDR2 sequences are MNHEY and SMNVEV (reference sequence). CDR3 length: 13 residues. V dropped 3 bases and J dropped 2 bases, with 8 bases sitting between them. The CDR3 spells CASSLSGPYEQYF. For the CDR3, the DNA is TGTGCCAGCAGTTTGAGTGGGCCCTACGAGCAGTACTTC.

Here the CDR3 DNA reads TGTGCCAGCAGCTCACAGGGGGGGCAAGAGACCCAGTACTTC. This sequence encodes CASSSQGGQETQYF. The chain is built from TRBV7-9 and TRBJ2-5; a possible D gene is TRBD1 (8 bases). Trimming shortened V by 4 bases and J by 2 bases, and 11 bases separated the two germline ends. This CDR3 contains 14 residues. Germline V gene data show CDR1 as SEHNR and CDR2 as FQNEAQ (reference sequence).

V and J are TRBV9 and TRBJ2-1, with D unresolved. The CDR3 is made up of 15 amino acids. Germline values: CDR1 SGDLS, CDR2 YYNGEE. V gave up 2 bases and J gave up 0 bases, with 9 bases separating them. The CDR3: CASSVAGNSYNEQFF. Here the CDR3 DNA reads TGTGCCAGCAGCGTTGCAGGTAACTCCTACAATGAGCAGTTCTTC.

Only one count was recorded for this clone. V is TRBV19 and J is TRBJ1-5; no firm D call. Germline values: CDR1 LNHDA, CDR2 SQIVND (reference sequence). The CDR3 contains 16 residues. Trimming stripped 5 bases from V and 2 bases from J, with 16 bases between. CDR3 DNA: TGTGCCAGTAGTCGGCCAGGAGTGGTCGGCAATCAGCCCCAGCATTTT. Encoded protein: CASSRPGVVGNQPQHF.

The V and J genes are TRBV18 and TRBJ2-3; TRBD2 is a possible D gene (5 bases). This CDR3 is 17 amino acids long. Trimming removed 2 bases at V and 4 bases at J, with 19 bases between. In germline, CDR1 is KGHSH, CDR2 LQKENI. CDR3 bases: TGTGCCAGCTCACCAATTGTAGACCCGGCGGGCCCAGATACGCAGTATTTT. Protein sequence: CASSPIVDPAGPDTQYF.